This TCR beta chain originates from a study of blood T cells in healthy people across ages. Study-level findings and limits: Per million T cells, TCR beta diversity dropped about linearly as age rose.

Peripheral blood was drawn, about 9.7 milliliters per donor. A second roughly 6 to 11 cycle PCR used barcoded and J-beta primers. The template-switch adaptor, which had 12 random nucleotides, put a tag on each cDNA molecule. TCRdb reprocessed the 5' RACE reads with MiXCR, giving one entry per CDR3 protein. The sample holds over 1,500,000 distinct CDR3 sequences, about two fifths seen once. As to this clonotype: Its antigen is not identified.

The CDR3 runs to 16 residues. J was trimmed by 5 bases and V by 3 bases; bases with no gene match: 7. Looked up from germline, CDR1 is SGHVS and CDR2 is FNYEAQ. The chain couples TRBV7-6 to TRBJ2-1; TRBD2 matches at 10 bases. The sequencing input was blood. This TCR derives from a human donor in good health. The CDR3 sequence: CASSFLAGALNNEQFF. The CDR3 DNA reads TGTGCCAGCAGCTTTCTAGCGGGGGCCCTAAACAATGAGCAGTTCTTC. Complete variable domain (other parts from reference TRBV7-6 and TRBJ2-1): GAGVSQSPRYKVTKRGQDVALRCDPISGHVSLYWYRQALGQGPEFLTYFNYEAQQDKSGLPNDRFSAERPEGSISTLTIQRTEQRDSAMYRCASSFLAGALNNEQFFGPGTRLTVL.